This T cell receptor (beta chain) was documented in a study of blood T cells in healthy people across ages. Study observations and caveats: Whereas aged donors had fewer naive CD4+ cells, long-lived donors had more of them and higher diversity.

This CDR3 region has 15 residues. Germline lookup yields CDR1 DFQATT and CDR2 SNEGSKA (reference sequence). With 7 bases clipped from V and 7 bases from J, the junction kept 15 bases outside the gene matches. In terms of origin and age, donors were healthy Caucasian individuals from Russia aged about 6 to 90. Every donor provided roughly 9.1 milliliters of peripheral blood. Remarks on this clonotype: What it recognizes is unknown.

The second PCR ran roughly 6 to 11 cycles with a sample-barcoded 5' primer and J-beta primers. TCRdb analysed the 5' RACE reads with MiXCR anew, one entry per CDR3 protein. Seen here are hundreds of thousands of distinct CDR3 sequences, roughly 43% observed once, and the top ten hold about 32%. Sequencing input: blood. This clonotype was sampled from a man older than 75 in good health. The chain recombines TRBV20-1 with TRBJ2-7; 11 bases match TRBD2. Here the CDR3 reads CSVPSGGRFSGEQYF. CDR3 in DNA: TGCAGTGTACCTAGCGGGGGGCGGTTCTCGGGGGAGCAGTACTTC.